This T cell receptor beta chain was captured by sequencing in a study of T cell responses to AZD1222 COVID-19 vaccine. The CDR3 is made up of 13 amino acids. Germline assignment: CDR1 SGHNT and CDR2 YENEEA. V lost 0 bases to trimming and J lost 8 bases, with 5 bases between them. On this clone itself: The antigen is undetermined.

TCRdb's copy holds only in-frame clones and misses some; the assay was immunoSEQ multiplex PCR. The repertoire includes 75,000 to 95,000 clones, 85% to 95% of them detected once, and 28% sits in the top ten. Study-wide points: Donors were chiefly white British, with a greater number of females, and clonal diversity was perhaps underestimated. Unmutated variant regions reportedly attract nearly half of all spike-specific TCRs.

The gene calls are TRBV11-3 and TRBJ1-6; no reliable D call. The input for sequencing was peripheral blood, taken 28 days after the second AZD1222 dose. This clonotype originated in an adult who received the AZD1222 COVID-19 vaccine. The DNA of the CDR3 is TGTGCCAGCAGCTTAGATGGGGATTCACCCCTCCACTTT. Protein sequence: CASSLDGDSPLHF.